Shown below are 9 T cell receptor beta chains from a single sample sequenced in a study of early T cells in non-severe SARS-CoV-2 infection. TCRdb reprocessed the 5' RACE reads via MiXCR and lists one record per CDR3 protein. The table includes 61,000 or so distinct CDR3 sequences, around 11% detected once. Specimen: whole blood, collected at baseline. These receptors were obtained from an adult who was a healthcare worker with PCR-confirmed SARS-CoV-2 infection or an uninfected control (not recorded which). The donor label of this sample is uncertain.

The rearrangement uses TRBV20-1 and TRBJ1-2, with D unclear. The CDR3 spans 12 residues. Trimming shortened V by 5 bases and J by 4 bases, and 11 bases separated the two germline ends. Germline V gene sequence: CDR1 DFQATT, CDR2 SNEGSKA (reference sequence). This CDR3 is CSALQLSYGYTF. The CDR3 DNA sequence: TGCAGTGCTCTCCAGCTATCCTATGGCTACACCTTC.

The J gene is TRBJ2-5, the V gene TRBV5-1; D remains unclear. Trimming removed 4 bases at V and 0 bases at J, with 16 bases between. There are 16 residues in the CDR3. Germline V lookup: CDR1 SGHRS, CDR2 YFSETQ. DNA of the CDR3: TGCGCCAGCAGCGATGGCGTAGACCGCCACCAAGAGACCCAGTACTTC. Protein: CASSDGVDRHQETQYF.

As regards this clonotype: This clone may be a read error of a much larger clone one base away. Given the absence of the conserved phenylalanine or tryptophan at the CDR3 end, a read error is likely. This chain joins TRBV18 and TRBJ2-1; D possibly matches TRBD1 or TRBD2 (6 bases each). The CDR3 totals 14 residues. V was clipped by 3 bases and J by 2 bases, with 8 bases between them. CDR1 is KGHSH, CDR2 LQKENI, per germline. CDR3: CASSPGGTYNEQFL. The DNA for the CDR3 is TGTGCCAGCTCACCGGGGGGCACCTACAATGAGCAGTTCCTC.

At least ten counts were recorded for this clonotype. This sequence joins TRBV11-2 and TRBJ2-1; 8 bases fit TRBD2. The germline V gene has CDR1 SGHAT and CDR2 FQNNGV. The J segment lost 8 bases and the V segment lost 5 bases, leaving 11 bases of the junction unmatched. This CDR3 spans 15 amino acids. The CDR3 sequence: CASSTGGGRYYEQFF. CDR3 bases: TGTGCCAGCAGCACCGGCGGGGGGCGATACTATGAGCAGTTCTTC.

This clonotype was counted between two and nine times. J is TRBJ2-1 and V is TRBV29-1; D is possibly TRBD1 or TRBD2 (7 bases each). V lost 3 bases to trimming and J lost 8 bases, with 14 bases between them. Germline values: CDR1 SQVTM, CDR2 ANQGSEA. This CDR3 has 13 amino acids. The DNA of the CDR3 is TGCAGCGTTGAGAGACAGGGAGGGTATGAGCAGTTCTTC. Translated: CSVERQGGYEQFF.

As DNA, the CDR3 is TGCGCCAGCGTCCGGGACAGGGGCGAGAAAGAGACCCAGTACTTC. Its protein product is CASVRDRGEKETQYF. The chain uses TRBV5-1 and TRBJ2-5, with 10 bases lining up with TRBD1. CDR1 and CDR2 (germline): SGHRS, YFSETQ. This CDR3 has 15 residues. Unmatched junction bases numbered 9, after V lost 7 bases and J lost 3 bases.

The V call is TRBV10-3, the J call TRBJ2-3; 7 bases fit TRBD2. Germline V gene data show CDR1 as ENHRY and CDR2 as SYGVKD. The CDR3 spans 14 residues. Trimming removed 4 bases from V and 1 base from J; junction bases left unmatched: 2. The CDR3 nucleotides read TGTGCCATCAGTGGAAGCGGGGGCACAGATACGCAGTATTTT. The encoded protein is CAISGSGGTDTQYF.

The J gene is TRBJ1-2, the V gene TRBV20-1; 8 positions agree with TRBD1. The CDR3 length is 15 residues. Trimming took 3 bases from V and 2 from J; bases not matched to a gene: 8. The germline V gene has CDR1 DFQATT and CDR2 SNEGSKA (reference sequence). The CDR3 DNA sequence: TGCAGTGCTAGTGTGGGGACAGGCGTGAACTATGGCTACACCTTC. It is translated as CSASVGTGVNYGYTF.

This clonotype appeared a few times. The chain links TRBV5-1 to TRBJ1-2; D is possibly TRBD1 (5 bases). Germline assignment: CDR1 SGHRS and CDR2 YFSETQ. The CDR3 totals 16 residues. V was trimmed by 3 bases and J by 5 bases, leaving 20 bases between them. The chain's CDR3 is CASSSGDAGTVYGYTF. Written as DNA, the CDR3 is TGCGCCAGCAGCTCGGGCGACGCCGGGACGGTTTATGGCTACACCTTC.